This TCR beta chain was identified during a study of shared clonotypes between healthy human individuals. Execution of the assay was at deep level. The assay was immunoSEQ multiplex PCR, and TCRdb's table has in-frame clones only and misses some. The sample has 500,000 or so clones, roughly 95% seen once; the top ten hold approximately 0.06%. Broader study findings: The naive CD4 repertoires of a handful of donors were compared, and around 5% of clonotypes were shared.

Worth noting for this clone: Its antigen is undetermined.

CDR3 length: 12 amino acids. Trimming took 3 bases from V and 5 from J, leaving 6 bases between them. Germline V lookup: CDR1 SGHDT, CDR2 YYEEEE. The chain employs TRBV5-6 and TRBJ2-1; D possibly corresponds to TRBD1 (6 bases). The sequenced sample consisted of naive CD4+ T cells sorted from blood. Subset specified: CD45RA+ positively selected. The receptor's source is a woman aged 25-40 years in good health. The CDR3 DNA follows: TGTGCCAGCAGCTGGACAGACAATGAGCAGTTCTTC. Translated: CASSWTDNEQFF.